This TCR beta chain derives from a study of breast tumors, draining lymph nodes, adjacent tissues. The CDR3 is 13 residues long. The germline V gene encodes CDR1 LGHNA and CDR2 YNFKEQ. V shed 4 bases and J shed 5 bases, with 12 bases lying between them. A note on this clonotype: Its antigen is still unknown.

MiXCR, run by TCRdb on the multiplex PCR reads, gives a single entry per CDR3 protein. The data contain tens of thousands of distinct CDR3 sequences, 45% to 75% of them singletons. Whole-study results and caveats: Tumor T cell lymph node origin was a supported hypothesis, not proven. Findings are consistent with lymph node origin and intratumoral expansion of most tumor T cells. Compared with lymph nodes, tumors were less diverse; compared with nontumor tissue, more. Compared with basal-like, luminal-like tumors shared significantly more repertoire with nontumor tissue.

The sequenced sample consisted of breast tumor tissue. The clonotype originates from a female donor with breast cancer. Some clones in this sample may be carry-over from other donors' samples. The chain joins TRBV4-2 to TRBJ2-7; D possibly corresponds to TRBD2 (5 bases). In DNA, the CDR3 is TGTGCCAGCAGCCCCGAGATGAGGGACGAGCAGTACTTC. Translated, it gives CASSPEMRDEQYF.